This is a list of T cell receptor beta chains from one sample in a study of blood T cell repertoires in COVID-19. Sequencing used immunoSEQ multiplex PCR; TCRdb keeps in-frame clones, though not all of them. The profile covers around 300,000 clones, with approximately 83% appearing a single time and less than 2.5% taken by the ten largest. Sequenced input: peripheral blood. The receptors here all came from a woman aged 25-40 years who had recovered from COVID-19. Each CDR3 is given with its conserved first and last residue. The order of the fields is CDR3 protein, CDR3 DNA, D gene, J gene, V gene, clone size. A D gene is named only where the DNA matches it firmly. Expanded clones are given a class, and other clones once, few, many or no size at all.

cdr3_aa: CASSFRPGESYEQYF
cdr3_nt: TGTGCCAGCAGCTTTAGACCAGGTGAATCCTACGAGCAGTACTTC
d_call: NA
j_call: TRBJ2-7
v_call: TRBV7-8
clone_size: NA

cdr3_aa: CASSLKGDWTGNYEQYF
cdr3_nt: TGTGCCAGCAGCTTAAAAGGTGATTGGACAGGGAACTACGAGCAGTACTTC
d_call: TRBD1
j_call: TRBJ2-7
v_call: TRBV7-9
clone_size: NA

cdr3_aa: CASSLGSSGGQETQYF
cdr3_nt: TGCGCCAGCAGCTTGGGTTCTAGCGGGGGGCAAGAGACCCAGTACTTC
d_call: TRBD2
j_call: TRBJ2-5
v_call: TRBV5-1
clone_size: NA

cdr3_aa: CASSSGTESYEQYF
cdr3_nt: TGTGCCAGCAGCTCCGGGACAGAATCCTACGAGCAGTACTTC
d_call: TRBD1
j_call: TRBJ2-7
v_call: TRBV9
clone_size: NA

cdr3_aa: CASALAGGGYTF
cdr3_nt: TGTGCTAGTGCCCTCGCAGGGGGAGGCTACACCTTC
d_call: TRBD1
j_call: TRBJ1-2
v_call: TRBV12-5
clone_size: NA

cdr3_aa: CASSLLGSTANQETQYF
cdr3_nt: TGCGCCAGCAGCTTGCTAGGATCGACAGCTAACCAAGAGACCCAGTACTTC
d_call: NA
j_call: TRBJ2-5
v_call: TRBV5-1
clone_size: NA

cdr3_aa: CASSEGVSREQYF
cdr3_nt: TGTGCCAGCAGCGAGGGGGTTTCTCGCGAGCAGTACTTC
d_call: NA
j_call: TRBJ2-7
v_call: TRBV9
clone_size: NA

cdr3_aa: CASSQSPRTGNYGYTF
cdr3_nt: TGCGCCAGCAGCCAAAGTCCGAGGACAGGGAACTATGGCTACACCTTC
d_call: TRBD1
j_call: TRBJ1-2
v_call: TRBV4-1
clone_size: NA

cdr3_aa: CASSPGGYYGYTF
cdr3_nt: TGTGCCAGCAGTCCAGGCGGGTACTATGGCTACACCTTC
d_call: NA
j_call: TRBJ1-2
v_call: TRBV6-5
clone_size: few

cdr3_aa: CATQLGGLTGELFF
cdr3_nt: TGTGCCACCCAGCTGGGGGGGCTGACCGGGGAGCTGTTTTTT
d_call: NA
j_call: TRBJ2-2
v_call: TRBV19
clone_size: NA

cdr3_aa: CSALNQVGNTIYF
cdr3_nt: TGCAGCGCATTAAACCAGGTTGGAAACACCATATATTTT
d_call: NA
j_call: TRBJ1-3
v_call: TRBV29-1
clone_size: once

cdr3_aa: CASSSPGQGAYETQYF
cdr3_nt: TGTGCCAGCAGCTCCCCGGGACAGGGGGCTTATGAGACCCAGTACTTC
d_call: TRBD1
j_call: TRBJ2-5
v_call: TRBV7-9
clone_size: NA

cdr3_aa: CASSIWGQGNSPLHF
cdr3_nt: TGTGCCAGTAGTATATGGGGACAGGGCAATTCACCCCTCCACTTT
d_call: TRBD1
j_call: TRBJ1-6
v_call: TRBV19
clone_size: NA

cdr3_aa: CASSSTGGSDEQYF
cdr3_nt: TGCGCCAGCAGCTCGACAGGGGGCAGCGACGAGCAGTACTTC
d_call: TRBD1
j_call: TRBJ2-7
v_call: TRBV5-1
clone_size: NA

cdr3_aa: CASSALEGTSADEYYEQYF
cdr3_nt: TGTGCCAGCAGCGCCCTAGAAGGGACTAGCGCCGATGAATACTACGAGCAGTACTTC
d_call: TRBD2
j_call: TRBJ2-7
v_call: TRBV3-1/TRBV3-2
clone_size: NA

cdr3_aa: CASSVVTGSTEAFF
cdr3_nt: TGTGCCAGCAGCGTAGTCACCGGGAGCACTGAAGCTTTCTTT
d_call: NA
j_call: TRBJ1-1
v_call: TRBV9
clone_size: NA

cdr3_aa: CASRQGANTEAFF
cdr3_nt: TGTGCCAGCCGTCAGGGGGCCAACACTGAAGCTTTCTTT
d_call: TRBD1
j_call: TRBJ1-1
v_call: TRBV6-5
clone_size: NA

cdr3_aa: CASSYSVGAKFF
cdr3_nt: TGTGCCAGCAGTTACTCGGTGGGGGCTAAGTTCTTC
d_call: NA
j_call: TRBJ2-1
v_call: TRBV6-2/TRBV6-3
clone_size: once

cdr3_aa: CASSQGQGLGEAFF
cdr3_nt: TGCGCCAGCAGCCAGGGACAGGGCCTAGGGGAAGCTTTCTTT
d_call: TRBD1
j_call: TRBJ1-1
v_call: TRBV4-1
clone_size: NA

cdr3_aa: CASSQGGQGRRETQYF
cdr3_nt: TGTGCCAGCTCACAAGGCGGACAGGGGAGGCGGGAGACCCAGTACTTC
d_call: TRBD1
j_call: TRBJ2-5
v_call: TRBV18
clone_size: once

cdr3_aa: CASSPTPDRVETQYF
cdr3_nt: TGTGCCAGCAGCCCAACCCCGGACAGAGTAGAGACCCAGTACTTC
d_call: NA
j_call: TRBJ2-5
v_call: TRBV11-1
clone_size: once

cdr3_aa: CASSFRDSSYNEQFF
cdr3_nt: TGTGCCAGCAGCTTTCGAGATAGCTCCTACAATGAGCAGTTCTTC
d_call: NA
j_call: TRBJ2-1
v_call: TRBV7-6
clone_size: NA

cdr3_aa: CASSSSGQGPASYEQYF
cdr3_nt: TGTGCCAGCAGTTCCTCGGGACAGGGACCGGCATCCTACGAGCAGTACTTC
d_call: TRBD1
j_call: TRBJ2-7
v_call: TRBV28
clone_size: NA

cdr3_aa: CASTTPRGSYEQYF
cdr3_nt: TGTGCCAGCACCACTCCCCGGGGATCCTACGAGCAGTACTTC
d_call: NA
j_call: TRBJ2-7
v_call: TRBV11-2
clone_size: once

cdr3_aa: CASSFRVAYNSPLHF
cdr3_nt: TGTGCCAGCAGTTTCAGGGTTGCCTATAATTCACCCCTCCACTTT
d_call: NA
j_call: TRBJ1-6
v_call: TRBV27
clone_size: NA

cdr3_aa: CASSIGAENEQFF
cdr3_nt: TGTGCCAGTAGTATAGGGGCCGAGAATGAGCAGTTCTTC
d_call: NA
j_call: TRBJ2-1
v_call: TRBV19
clone_size: NA

cdr3_aa: CASSSDRSSAEAFF
cdr3_nt: TGTGCCAGCTCATCGGACAGGTCGAGCGCTGAAGCTTTCTTT
d_call: TRBD1
j_call: TRBJ1-1
v_call: TRBV18
clone_size: NA